A single sample is the source of the 8 T cell receptor beta chains below, sequenced in a study of breast tumors, draining lymph nodes, adjacent tissues. Breast cancer patients provided tissue from their axillary draining lymph nodes. TCRdb recomputed calls from the multiplex PCR reads with MiXCR, one row per CDR3 protein. The data show around 130,000 distinct CDR3 sequences, about 20% seen once. The sequencing input was axillary lymph node tissue. These receptors were collected from a female donor with breast cancer. Some clones in this sample may be carry-over from other donors' samples.

This clonotype was detected ten times or more. In DNA form, the CDR3 reads TGTGCCAGCAGCCCTGGACTGAATAATGAAAAACTGTTTTTT. Translation: CASSPGLNNEKLFF. V gene TRBV7-9 combines with J gene TRBJ1-4, with no clear D. The V end was cut by 5 bases, the J end by 4 bases, with 11 bases between. The germline V gene encodes CDR1 SEHNR and CDR2 FQNEAQ (reference sequence). The CDR3 loop spans 14 amino acids.

This clonotype was detected many times. The rearrangement joins TRBV20-1 to TRBJ2-5; D possibly uses TRBD1 or TRBD2 (6 bases each). There are 13 residues in the CDR3. Trimming stripped 2 bases from V and 6 bases from J, with 13 bases between. Germline lookup yields CDR1 DFQATT and CDR2 SNEGSKA (reference sequence). CDR3: CSARSGGRKTQYF. The CDR3 bases are TGCAGTGCTAGAAGTGGGGGGCGGAAGACCCAGTACTTC.

This clonotype was seen at least ten times. The V call is TRBV10-2, the J call TRBJ1-5; 10 nucleotides match TRBD1. The CDR3 is 14 amino acids. Germline assignment: CDR1 WSHSY and CDR2 SAAADI. The J segment lost 4 bases and the V segment lost 10 bases, leaving 7 bases of the junction unmatched. The CDR3 bases are TGCGCCACAAAGGACAGGGGGGTTAATCAGCCCCAGCATTTT. Its translation is CATKDRGVNQPQHF.

This clonotype was counted a few times. Because it lacks the conserved phenylalanine or tryptophan at the end, this CDR3 is likely a read error. This rearrangement joins TRBV3-1 to TRBJ1-2, with no clear D. The CDR3 contains 14 residues. Trimming removed 4 bases from V and 2 bases from J, with 11 bases in between. Germline-derived CDR1 and CDR2 are LGHDT and YNNKEL (reference sequence). The CDR3 DNA sequence: TGTGCCAGCAGCCCCCGGGCAGTCAACTATGGCTACACCTCC. As protein: CASSPRAVNYGYTS.

This clonotype was observed once. The final CDR3 position lacks the conserved phenylalanine or tryptophan, pointing to a likely read error. This chain uses TRBV3-1 with TRBJ2-1; D uncertain. This CDR3 region has 13 residues. The V end lost 3 bases, the J end lost 4 bases, and 7 bases lay between the germline ends. Germline V gene sequence: CDR1 LGHDT, CDR2 YNNKEL (reference sequence). This CDR3 is CASSHPGYNEQFL. DNA for the CDR3: TGTGCCAGCAGCCATCCTGGGTACAATGAGCAGTTCCTC.

This clonotype has just a few counts. The chain joins TRBV28 to TRBJ1-5; D might be TRBD1 (6 bases). The CDR3 spans 15 residues. V was shortened by 6 bases and J by 6 bases, with 18 bases between the two germline ends. Germline CDR1 reads MDHEN; CDR2 reads SYDVKM. The CDR3 sequence: CASRGFNREGQPQHF. CDR3 nucleotide sequence: TGTGCCAGCAGGGGGTTCAACAGGGAAGGTCAGCCCCAGCATTTT.

J is TRBJ2-4 and V is TRBV7-9; 10 bases fit TRBD2. This CDR3 spans 17 amino acids. CDR1 and CDR2 (germline): SEHNR, FQNEAQ (reference sequence). V lost 5 bases to trimming and J lost 0 bases; unmatched junction nucleotides: 7. The CDR3 region has the DNA TGTGCCAGCAGCGGAGGGAGACTAGCGGGAGCCAAAAACATTCAGTACTTC. Protein product: CASSGGRLAGAKNIQYF.

This clonotype was seen repeatedly, ten times or more. This chain connects TRBV20-1 to TRBJ2-5, with D possibly called TRBD1 or TRBD2 (5 bases each). Germline CDR1 is DFQATT and CDR2 is SNEGSKA (reference sequence). The CDR3 has 14 amino acids. The V end was cut by 4 bases, the J end by 4 bases, with 16 bases between. CDR3 sequence reads: CSAILGTHTETQYF. Here the CDR3 DNA reads TGCAGTGCTATTTTAGGGACCCATACAGAGACCCAGTACTTC.